Listed below are T cell receptor beta chains from one sample, sequenced in a study of T-cell memory formation after mild COVID-19. TCRdb re-called the 5' RACE reads through MiXCR, storing one row per CDR3 protein. In the table there are roughly 100,000 distinct CDR3 sequences, roughly an eighth of which are singletons. Source material: PBMCs or a T cell subset sorted from them (not recorded which). These receptors all stem from an adult woman who had mild COVID-19 (a few samples of this study predate the infection). Cell type and time point are not known. Both conserved end residues are part of each CDR3. Each record gives: CDR3 protein, CDR3 DNA, J gene, clone size, D gene, V gene, CDR3 length. A D gene is named only where the DNA matches it firmly. A row's size may be missing; if present it is once, few, many or a size class.

CAISESRGLNTEAFF	TGTGCCATCAGTGAGTCGAGAGGGCTGAACACTGAAGCTTTCTTT	TRBJ1-1	few	-	TRBV10-3	15
CASQEERGIDTQYF	TGTGCCAGCCAGGAAGAGCGGGGCATAGATACGCAGTATTTT	TRBJ2-3	few	TRBD2	TRBV6-4	14
CASSITDRDWDTEAFF	TGCGCCAGCAGCATAACGGACAGGGATTGGGACACTGAAGCTTTCTTT	TRBJ1-1	-	TRBD1	TRBV5-1	16
CASSPGRMNTEAFF	TGCGCCAGCAGCCCCGGACGGATGAACACTGAAGCTTTCTTT	TRBJ1-1	few	-	TRBV5-1	14
CASSRQGLNTEAFF	TGTGCCAGCAGCCGACAGGGTTTGAACACTGAAGCTTTCTTT	TRBJ1-1	-	TRBD1	TRBV7-9	14
CSGISSGANVLTF	TGCAGCGGTATTAGCTCTGGGGCCAACGTCCTGACTTTC	TRBJ2-6	-	-	TRBV29-1	13
CASSFGSPLHF	TGTGCCAGCAGTTTCGGTTCACCCCTCCACTTT	TRBJ1-6	few	-	TRBV12-3/TRBV12-4	11
CASSPGTPGNIQYF	TGTGCCAGCAGCCCGGGGACGCCCGGGAACATTCAGTACTTC	TRBJ2-4	-	-	TRBV13	14
CASSQVIPLSPNEQFF	TGTGCCAGCAGCCAGGTGATCCCTCTCTCCCCCAATGAGCAGTTCTTC	TRBJ2-1	-	-	TRBV7-9	16
CSVEEQGSYGYTF	TGCAGCGTTGAAGAACAGGGGTCCTATGGCTACACCTTC	TRBJ1-2	few	TRBD1	TRBV29-1	13
CASSQTSDYFNEQFF	TGCGCCAGCAGCCAGACCTCGGACTATTTCAATGAGCAGTTCTTC	TRBJ2-1	-	-	TRBV4-3	15
CASTAPDYNEQFF	TGCGCCAGCACCGCACCCGATTACAATGAGCAGTTCTTC	TRBJ2-1	few	-	TRBV5-1	13
CASSQDIDPGGYEQYF	TGTGCCAGCAGCCAAGACATTGACCCAGGGGGCTACGAGCAGTACTTC	TRBJ2-7	many	TRBD1	TRBV3-1	16
CASTPRQGSYEQYF	TGTGCCAGCACCCCCCGGCAGGGCTCCTACGAGCAGTACTTC	TRBJ2-7	few	-	TRBV6-5	14
CAISGTSDNEQFF	TGTGCCATCAGCGGGACTAGCGACAATGAGCAGTTCTTC	TRBJ2-1	-	TRBD2	TRBV10-3	13
CATSDFNTPGQASTGELFF	TGTGCCACCAGTGATTTCAACACCCCGGGACAGGCCTCCACCGGGGAGCTGTTTTTT	TRBJ2-2	many	TRBD1	TRBV24-1	19
CATSDFGVTSQETQYF	TGTGCCACCAGTGATTTTGGGGTAACCAGTCAAGAGACCCAGTACTTC	TRBJ2-5	few	-	TRBV24-1	16
CASSYRSDTQYF	TGCGCCAGCAGCTATCGATCAGATACGCAGTATTTT	TRBJ2-3	-	-	TRBV5-1	12
CASSPGTGMDTQYF	TGTGCCAGCAGCCCAGGGACAGGCATGGATACGCAGTATTTT	TRBJ2-3	few	TRBD1	TRBV5-6	14
CASSWDRPMNTEAFF	TGCGCCAGCAGCTGGGACAGACCTATGAACACTGAAGCTTTCTTT	TRBJ1-1	-	TRBD1	TRBV5-1	15
CASSLWETQYF	TGTGCCAGCAGCTTATGGGAGACCCAGTACTTC	TRBJ2-5	many	-	TRBV7-6	11
CASSEQWEGRSGELFF	TGTGCCAGCAGTGAACAGTGGGAGGGCCGATCCGGGGAGCTGTTTTTT	TRBJ2-2	many	TRBD2	TRBV25-1	16
CASSATTAETQYF	TGTGCCAGCAGTGCAACTACGGCGGAGACCCAGTACTTC	TRBJ2-5	-	-	TRBV9	13
CATSDFGRTGFYEQYF	TGTGCCACCAGTGATTTTGGAAGGACAGGGTTCTACGAGCAGTACTTC	TRBJ2-7	many	TRBD1	TRBV24-1	16
CASSLAGTGGSHEQFF	TGTGCCAGCAGCCTCGCCGGGACAGGGGGCTCTCATGAGCAGTTCTTC	TRBJ2-1	-	TRBD1	TRBV7-9	16
CASSQSSGEYEQFF	TGCGCCAGCAGCCAATCTAGCGGGGAATATGAGCAGTTCTTC	TRBJ2-1	few	TRBD2	TRBV4-1	14
CASSLGTGGANEQFF	TGCGCCAGCAGCTTGGGGACGGGGGGGGCCAATGAGCAGTTCTTC	TRBJ2-1	few	TRBD2	TRBV5-1	15
CASSQAPSAEAFF	TGCGCCAGCAGCCAAGCACCTTCAGCAGAAGCTTTCTTT	TRBJ1-1	-	-	TRBV4-1	13
CSARDSAKKGSIQYF	TGCAGTGCTAGAGATTCGGCGAAAAAGGGGAGCATTCAGTACTTC	TRBJ2-4	few	-	TRBV20-1	15
CASSHNAGTPPGGELFF	TGCGCCAGCAGCCATAATGCTGGGACCCCTCCGGGCGGGGAGCTGTTTTTT	TRBJ2-2	-	-	TRBV4-3	17
CASSEDRDSSGNTIYF	TGTGCCAGCAGCGAGGACAGGGACTCCTCTGGAAACACCATATATTTT	TRBJ1-3	few	TRBD1	TRBV9	16
CATSGAERETQYF	TGTGCCACCAGTGGGGCGGAAAGGGAGACCCAGTACTTC	TRBJ2-5	few	-	TRBV24-1	13
CATTVGVGYTF	TGTGCCACGACGGTGGGAGTAGGCTACACCTTC	TRBJ1-2	-	-	TRBV12-3/TRBV12-4	11
CASSQGRRLGEETQYF	TGTGCCAGCAGCCAAGGAAGGCGTCTAGGGGAAGAGACCCAGTACTTC	TRBJ2-5	few	-	TRBV3-1	16
CASSSLTPGQPYAKYF	TGTGCCAGCAGTTCGTTGACTCCGGGACAGCCGTATGCCAAGTACTTC	TRBJ2-5	-	TRBD1	TRBV12-3/TRBV12-4	16
CATGGPGFGFNYEQYF	TGTGCCACGGGGGGCCCCGGTTTTGGCTTTAACTACGAGCAGTACTTC	TRBJ2-7	-	-	TRBV6-5	16
CASSLSSTGGRDEQYF	TGTGCCAGCAGTTTATCGAGTACAGGGGGTAGGGACGAGCAGTACTTC	TRBJ2-7	-	TRBD1	TRBV27	16
CASSSARQGAGTEAFF	TGTGCCAGCAGCTCCGCCCGACAGGGGGCCGGGACTGAAGCTTTCTTT	TRBJ1-1	few	TRBD1	TRBV11-3	16
CASSLFSNEQYF	TGCGCCAGCAGCTTGTTTAGTAACGAGCAGTACTTC	TRBJ2-7	-	-	TRBV5-1	12
CASSQRAYRVAFF	TGTGCCAGCAGTCAGAGAGCTTATCGCGTGGCTTTCTTT	TRBJ1-1	-	-	TRBV4-2	13
CASSAYRDYQYEQYF	TGTGCCAGCAGCGCGTACCGGGACTATCAGTACGAGCAGTACTTC	TRBJ2-7	few	TRBD2	TRBV9	15
CASSFQGDPRAEQYF	TGTGCCAGCAGTTTCCAAGGGGACCCACGCGCCGAGCAGTACTTC	TRBJ2-7	-	-	TRBV27	15
CSARDPESGRAFSYNEQFF	TGCAGTGCTAGAGACCCAGAAAGCGGGAGGGCCTTCTCCTACAATGAGCAGTTCTTC	TRBJ2-1	few	TRBD2	TRBV20-1	19
CASSQVRLAGGPEETQYF	TGTGCCAGCAGCCAAGTGAGACTAGCGGGGGGGCCTGAGGAGACCCAGTACTTC	TRBJ2-5	-	TRBD2	TRBV4-2	18
CASSVSSSYNEQFF	TGTGCCAGCAGCGTGTCTAGCTCCTACAATGAGCAGTTCTTC	TRBJ2-1	-	-	TRBV9	14
CASSSNTGELFF	TGCGCCAGCAGCTCAAACACCGGGGAGCTGTTTTTT	TRBJ2-2	many	-	TRBV5-1	12
CASSLDDSYNEQFF	TGTGCCAGCAGCTTGGATGACAGTTACAATGAGCAGTTCTTC	TRBJ2-1	few	-	TRBV5-6	14